Detailed here is one TCR beta chain. Unique molecular identifiers were affixed to single, distinct cDNA molecules. TCRdb reprocessed the 5' RACE reads via MiXCR and lists one record per CDR3 protein. Among 45,000 or so distinct CDR3 sequences listed, approximately 10% were seen once. The germline V gene encodes CDR1 SEHNR and CDR2 FQNEAQ (reference sequence). Between the trimmed V and J ends, which lost 1 base and 15 bases, there was a span of 10 bases. CDR3 size: 12 residues. The sample originates from a study of early T cells in non-severe SARS-CoV-2 infection. Study-wide background: It was bulk RNA from unsorted whole blood that was sequenced, and the chains were unpaired.

Sequenced input: whole blood. This clonotype originated in an adult who was a healthcare worker with PCR-confirmed SARS-CoV-2 infection or an uninfected control (not recorded which). The rearrangement joins TRBV7-9 to TRBJ1-6, with D possibly TRBD1 on 6 matching bases. The CDR3 DNA reads as TGTGCCAGCAGCTTAGATCAGGGGTACCTCCACTTT. Translation gives CASSLDQGYLHF. Complete variable domain (other parts from reference TRBV7-9 and TRBJ1-6): DTGVSQNPRHKITKRGQNVTFRCDPISEHNRLYWYRQTLGQGPEFLTYFQNEAQLEKSRLLSDRFSAERPKGSFSTLEIQRTEQGDSAMYLCASSLDQGYLHFGNGTRLTVT.